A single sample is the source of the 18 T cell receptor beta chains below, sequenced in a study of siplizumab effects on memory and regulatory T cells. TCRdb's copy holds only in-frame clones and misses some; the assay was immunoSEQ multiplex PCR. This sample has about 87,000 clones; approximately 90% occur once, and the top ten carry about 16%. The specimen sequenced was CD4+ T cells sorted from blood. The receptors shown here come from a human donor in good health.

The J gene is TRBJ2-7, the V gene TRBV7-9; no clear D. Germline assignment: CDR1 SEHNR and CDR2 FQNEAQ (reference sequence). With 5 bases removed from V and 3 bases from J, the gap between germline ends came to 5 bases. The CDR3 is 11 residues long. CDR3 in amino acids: CASSPDYEQYF. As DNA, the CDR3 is TGTGCCAGCAGCCCCGACTACGAGCAGTACTTC.

This CDR3 is CASSSGPSGELFF. Written as DNA, the CDR3 is TGCGCCAGCAGCTCGGGCCCCTCCGGGGAGCTGTTTTTT. The chain has TRBV5-1 and TRBJ2-2; no definite D call. The CDR3 extends over 13 amino acids. The germline V and J ends were trimmed by 3 bases and 6 bases, with 9 bases remaining between them. Germline V CDR1 and CDR2: SGHRS, YFSETQ.

In DNA, the CDR3 is TGTGCCAGCAGTTCAACAAAGGGGGGCATGACCTACAATGAGCAGTTCTTC. Protein sequence: CASSSTKGGMTYNEQFF. The V and J genes are TRBV27 and TRBJ2-1; possibly TRBD1 or TRBD2 for D (6 bases each). The CDR3 covers 17 residues. From germline, CDR1 is MNHEY and CDR2 SMNVEV (reference sequence). V was trimmed by 4 bases and J by 2 bases, leaving 18 bases between them.

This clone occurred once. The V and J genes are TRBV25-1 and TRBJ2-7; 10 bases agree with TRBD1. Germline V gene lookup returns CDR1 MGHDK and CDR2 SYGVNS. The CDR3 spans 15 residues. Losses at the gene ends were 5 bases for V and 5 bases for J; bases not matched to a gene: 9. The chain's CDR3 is CASSTLGTGVNEQYF. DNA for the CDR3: TGTGCCAGCAGTACCCTCGGGACAGGGGTCAACGAGCAGTACTTC.

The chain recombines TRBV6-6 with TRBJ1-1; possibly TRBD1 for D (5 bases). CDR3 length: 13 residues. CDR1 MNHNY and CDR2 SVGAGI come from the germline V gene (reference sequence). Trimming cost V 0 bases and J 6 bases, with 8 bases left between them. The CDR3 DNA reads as TGTGCCAGCAGTTACTCTGGGGGGTCTGAAGCTTTCTTT. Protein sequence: CASSYSGGSEAFF.

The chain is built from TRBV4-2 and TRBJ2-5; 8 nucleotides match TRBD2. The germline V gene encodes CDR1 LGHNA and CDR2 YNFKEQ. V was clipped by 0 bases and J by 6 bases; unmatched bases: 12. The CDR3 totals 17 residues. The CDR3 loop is CASSQDISGSRVQTQYF. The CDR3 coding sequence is TGTGCCAGCAGCCAAGATATCAGCGGGAGTCGGGTACAGACCCAGTACTTC.

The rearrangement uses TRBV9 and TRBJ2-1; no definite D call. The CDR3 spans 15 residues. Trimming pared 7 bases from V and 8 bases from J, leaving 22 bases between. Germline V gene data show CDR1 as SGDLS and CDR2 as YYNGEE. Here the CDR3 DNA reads TGTGCCAGCTCGCCACTCTCGGACCCCCTCGATGAGCAGTTCTTC. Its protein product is CASSPLSDPLDEQFF.

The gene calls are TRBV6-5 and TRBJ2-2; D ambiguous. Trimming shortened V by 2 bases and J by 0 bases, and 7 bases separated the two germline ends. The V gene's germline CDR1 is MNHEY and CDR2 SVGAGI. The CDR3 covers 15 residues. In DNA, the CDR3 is TGTGCCAGCAGTTACGACAACTCGAACACCGGGGAGCTGTTTTTT. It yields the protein CASSYDNSNTGELFF.

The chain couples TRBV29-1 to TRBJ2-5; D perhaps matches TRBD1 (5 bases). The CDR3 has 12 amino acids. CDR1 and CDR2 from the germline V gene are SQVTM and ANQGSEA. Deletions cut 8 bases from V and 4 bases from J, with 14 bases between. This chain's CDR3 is CSLGHGGETQYF. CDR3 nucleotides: TGCAGCCTTGGACATGGCGGAGAGACCCAGTACTTC.

CDR3 in DNA: TGTGCCTGGAGAGGAGGGCCGTATACCGGGGAGCTGTTTTTT. As protein: CAWRGGPYTGELFF. The chain uses TRBV30 and TRBJ2-2, with a tentative D call TRBD2 (6 bases). The CDR3 loop spans 14 amino acids. Per the germline V gene, CDR1 is GTSNPN and CDR2 is SVGIG (reference sequence). The V end lost 3 bases, the J end lost 5 bases, and 13 bases lay between the germline ends.

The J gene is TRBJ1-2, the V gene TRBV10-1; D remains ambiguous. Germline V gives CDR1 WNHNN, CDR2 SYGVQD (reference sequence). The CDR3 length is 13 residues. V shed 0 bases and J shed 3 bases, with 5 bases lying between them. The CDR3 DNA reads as TGCGCCAGCAGTGAGTCGGAAGACTATGGCTACACCTTC. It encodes CASSESEDYGYTF.

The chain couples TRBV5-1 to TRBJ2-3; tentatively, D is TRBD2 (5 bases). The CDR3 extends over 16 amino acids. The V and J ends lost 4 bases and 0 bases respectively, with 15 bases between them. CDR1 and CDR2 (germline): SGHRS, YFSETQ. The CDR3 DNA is TGCGCCAGCAGCAGGTTAAGCGGAACTAGCACAGATACGCAGTATTTT. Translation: CASSRLSGTSTDTQYF. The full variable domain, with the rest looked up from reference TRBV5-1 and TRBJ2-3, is KAGVTQTPRYLIKTRGQQVTLSCSPISGHRSVSWYQQTPGQGLQFLFEYFSETQRNKGNFPGRFSGRQFSNSRSEMNVSTLELGDSALYLCASSRLSGTSTDTQYFGPGTRLTVL.

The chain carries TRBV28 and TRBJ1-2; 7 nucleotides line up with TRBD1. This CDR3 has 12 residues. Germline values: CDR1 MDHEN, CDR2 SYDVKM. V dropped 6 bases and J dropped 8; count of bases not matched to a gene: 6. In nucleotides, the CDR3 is TGTGCCAGCAGCACAGGGGTTTGGGGCTACACCTTC. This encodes CASSTGVWGYTF.

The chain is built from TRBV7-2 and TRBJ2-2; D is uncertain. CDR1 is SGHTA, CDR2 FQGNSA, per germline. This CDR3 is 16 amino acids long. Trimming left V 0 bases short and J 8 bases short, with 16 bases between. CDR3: CASSLAGPLKGGELFF. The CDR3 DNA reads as TGTGCCAGCAGCTTAGCCGGGCCCCTTAAGGGTGGGGAGCTGTTTTTT.

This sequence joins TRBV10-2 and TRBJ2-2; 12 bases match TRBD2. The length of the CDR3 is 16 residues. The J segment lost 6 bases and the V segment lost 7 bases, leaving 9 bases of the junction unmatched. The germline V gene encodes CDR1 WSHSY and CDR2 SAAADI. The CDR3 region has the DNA TGCGCCAGCAAGTCGACTAGCGGGAGAGTGGCCGGGGAGCTGTTTTTT. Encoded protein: CASKSTSGRVAGELFF.

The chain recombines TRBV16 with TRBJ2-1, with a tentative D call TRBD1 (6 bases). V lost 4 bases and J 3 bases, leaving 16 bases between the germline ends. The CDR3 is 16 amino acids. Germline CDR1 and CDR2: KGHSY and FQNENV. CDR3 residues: CASSLLWTEHYNEQFF. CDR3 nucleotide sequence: TGTGCCAGCAGCCTCCTTTGGACAGAGCACTACAATGAGCAGTTCTTC.

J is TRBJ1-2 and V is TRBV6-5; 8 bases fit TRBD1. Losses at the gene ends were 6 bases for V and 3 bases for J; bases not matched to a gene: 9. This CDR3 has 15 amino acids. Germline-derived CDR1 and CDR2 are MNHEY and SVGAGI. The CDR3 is CASRALGQAHYGYTF. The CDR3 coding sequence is TGTGCCAGCAGAGCGTTGGGACAGGCTCACTATGGCTACACCTTC.

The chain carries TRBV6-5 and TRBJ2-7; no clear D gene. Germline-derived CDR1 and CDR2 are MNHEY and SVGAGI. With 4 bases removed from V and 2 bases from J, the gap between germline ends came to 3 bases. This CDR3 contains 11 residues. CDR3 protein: CASSSAYEQYF. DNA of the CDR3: TGTGCCAGCAGTTCAGCCTACGAGCAGTACTTC.